This T cell receptor beta chain was recorded in a study of blood T cell repertoires in COVID-19 (dated by TCRdb to about 2020). Looking at the study overall: Collaborator samples came from the United States, Italy and Spain and covered acute and convalescent phases of COVID-19. The repertoires were released in a freely available public database intended as a resource for research on the immune response to SARS-CoV-2. The dataset comprised deeply sampled blood TCRbeta repertoires from subjects exposed to, actively infected with, or recovered from COVID-19. The samples were drawn from two sources: the first 160 participants of the ongoing ImmuneRACE study, and 1,000 to 1,500 subjects contributed by 6 global collaborators. The material from the prospective study consisted of cDNA or gDNA derived from T cells, B-cell-depleted T cells, or PBMCs. Sample metadata almost always included a de-identified subject ID, COVID-19 status, age in years and sex. Where available, HLA class I and class II types were taken from metadata supplied by the sample provider and were not determined by assay-based typing. General findings and caveats noted by the study authors: The amount of clinical and demographic metadata varied by source and participant and was provided uncurated.

Trimming accounts for 6 bases at V and 2 bases at J, while the number of junction bases matched to no gene is 16. The CDR3, cysteine through phenylalanine, is 17 amino acids long. Only the CDR3 region is kept as DNA, spanning 51 bases read in frame from base 1. Sequences SGHRS (CDR1) and YFSETQ (CDR2) are obtained from the germline V gene. Enrolling through a virtual design, the prospective study's participants ranged in age from roughly 18 to 95 years and lived across 20 to 30 United States geographic areas. In the prospective study, participants were assigned to cohorts based on the clinical history participants reported in a screening survey and a study questionnaire. Each participant in the prospective study had whole blood, serum and a nasopharyngeal or oropharyngeal swab collected by mobile phlebotomists. Participants in the prospective study had the option to provide additional blood draws and questionnaires over an approximately 2-month period. Before DNA extraction, prospective study blood samples were shipped either frozen or at room temperature.

TCRbeta CDR3 regions were amplified from genomic DNA by means of the immunoSEQ Assay, a bias-controlled multiplex PCR. In the original analysis: Within the assay, amplification of reference gene primers was used to estimate how many nucleated cells each sample contained. Sequence reads were collapsed and filtered to measure the absolute abundance of every unique TCRbeta CDR3 rearrangement. For each sample, productive Simpson clonality was calculated by taking the square root of Simpson's diversity index across productive rearrangements. Held by TCRdb, this immuneACCESS table contains in-frame sequences only and omits some clones. Under half of the omission traces to an unresolved V gene where checked; the cause of the rest is unknown. The DNA gave D and trimming, while V, J and clone size come from that table. For this sample there are 250,000 to 300,000 clones; approximately 91% appear just once. 2% to 2.5% of the sample is taken by the ten largest.

Worth noting for this clone: Its antigen is still unknown. No base-level quality is on record; no much larger clone is a single base apart.

The clonotype comes from a woman aged 40-49 years with acute COVID-19. Sequenced input: PBMCs or T cells enriched from blood (not recorded which). The V and J genes are TRBV5-1 and TRBJ2-7; 8 middle bases align to TRBD2. The CDR3 region has the sequence CASTERGLAGSTYEQYF. At the DNA level, the sequence is TGCGCCAGCACCGAAAGGGGTCTAGCGGGCTCAACCTACGAGCAGTACTTC. Full variable domain (CDR3 extended with the reference TRBV5-1 and TRBJ2-7 proteins): KAGVTQTPRYLIKTRGQQVTLSCSPISGHRSVSWYQQTPGQGLQFLFEYFSETQRNKGNFPGRFSGRQFSNSRSEMNVSTLELGDSALYLCASTERGLAGSTYEQYFGPGTRLTVT.